One and the same sample provided the 4 T cell receptor beta chains below, sequenced in a study of T-cell memory formation after mild COVID-19. TCRdb used MiXCR to reprocess the 5' RACE reads, holding one entry per CDR3 protein. The sample holds 25,000 to 35,000 distinct CDR3 sequences; around 7.2% are singletons and the top ten take 11% to 15%. Sequenced input: PBMCs or a T cell subset sorted from them (not recorded which). Receptors were obtained from an adult woman who had mild COVID-19 (a few samples of this study predate the infection). Cell type and time point are not known.

As regards this clonotype: A much larger clonotype is one base distant, so this may be a read error. The chain employs TRBV13 and TRBJ1-2; D gene ambiguous. The CDR3 runs to 15 residues. Germline CDR1 and CDR2: PRHDT and FYEKMQ (reference sequence). CDR3 sequence reads: CARSSLARGTYGYTF. CDR3 coding DNA: TGTGCCAGAAGCTCCTTGGCCAGAGGAACCTATGGCTACACCTTC.

V is TRBV15 and J is TRBJ2-5, with D possibly being TRBD1 (5 bases). Germline CDR1 is LNHNV and CDR2 is YYDKDF (reference sequence). The CDR3 has 17 amino acids. Trimming left V 0 bases short and J 1 base short, with 15 bases between. CDR3 in amino acids: CATSRDKARDTQETQYF. In nucleotides, the CDR3 is TGTGCCACCAGCAGAGATAAGGCCAGGGATACCCAAGAGACCCAGTACTTC.

This clonotype was recorded many times. The rearrangement uses TRBV12-3 or TRBV12-4 and TRBJ2-1; D is unclear. With 7 bases removed from V and 0 bases from J, the gap between germline ends came to 19 bases. The CDR3 runs to 17 residues. CDR3 in amino acids: CASTSSDWVSSYNEQFF. CDR3 coding DNA: TGTGCCAGCACCTCATCAGACTGGGTGAGCTCCTACAATGAGCAGTTCTTC.

This clonotype has a count of ten or more. The gene calls are TRBV30 and TRBJ2-1; D may match TRBD1 or TRBD2 (5 bases each). Looked up from germline, CDR1 is GTSNPN and CDR2 is SVGIG (reference sequence). This CDR3 contains 14 residues. Trimming shortened V by 0 bases and J by 2 bases, and 8 bases separated the two germline ends. CDR3 DNA: TGTGCCTGGAGTGTGGGGGTGCCCTACAATGAGCAGTTCTTC. Translation: CAWSVGVPYNEQFF.